This T cell receptor beta chain was obtained from a study of cytomegalovirus exposure and HLA in healthy donors. Whole-study results and caveats: Data from an earlier analysis indicated that most TCR beta V segments were productive either about 90% or about 30% of the time. What TCR beta sequences reportedly achieved was accurate prediction of HLA-A and HLA-B alleles in most subjects. The majority of CMV-associated TCR beta chains were reported as apparently HLA-restricted in a later analysis. Using the classifier, cytomegalovirus status was reportedly diagnosed with high specificity and sensitivity.

This PCR relied on a set of 60 Vbeta primers and 13 Jbeta primers. Some clones are missing from TCRdb's copy, which holds only in-frame ones; the method was immunoSEQ multiplex PCR. Of 150,000 or so clones listed, approximately 79% were seen once; the top ten hold approximately 6.9%. The V gene end was trimmed by 4 bases and the J gene end by 1 base; junction bases not matched to a gene: 7. Germline-derived CDR1 and CDR2 are SGHAT and FQNNGV. The CDR3 has 16 residues. A remark on this clone: Its antigen is undetermined.

The material sequenced was PBMCs. This rearrangement joins TRBV11-2 to TRBJ2-3; 8 positions agree with TRBD2. This TCR was recovered from a middle-aged man in good health and CMV-seropositive. CDR3 sequence (DNA): TGTGCCAGCAGCTCAGGACTAGCCCCCCGCACAGATACGCAGTATTTT. This sequence encodes CASSSGLAPRTDTQYF.